The present entry profiles one T cell receptor beta chain with its context. The antigen remains undetermined. The CDR3 length is 18 residues. V gave up 3 bases and J gave up 5 bases; unmatched junction bases: 17. Germline CDR1 and CDR2: SGHAT and FQNNGV. The sample is drawn from a study of lymphopenia after photon versus proton radiotherapy. Overall study findings and caveats: After the lymphocyte nadir, photon-treated repertoires showed oligoclonal expansion, especially of CD8+ Temra cells.

The method was immunoSEQ multiplex PCR; TCRdb's version includes in-frame clones alone and lacks a portion of them. The data contain fewer than 35,000 clones, 90% of them singletons. The chain joins TRBV11-2 to TRBJ1-1; 8 positions agree with TRBD1. The sample consisted of peripheral blood, taken from a patient treated with photon-based radiotherapy. This receptor was obtained from a woman aged 45-60 years with pancreatic cancer. CDR3 sequence (DNA): TGTGCCAGCAGCTTTACCGGGTTCGGGACAGGACAACCAACTGAAGCTTTCTTT. It codes for CASSFTGFGTGQPTEAFF. Using reference TRBV11-2 and TRBJ1-1 for the parts outside the CDR3, the full variable domain is EAGVAQSPRYKIIEKRQSVAFWCNPISGHATLYWYQQILGQGPKLLIQFQNNGVVDDSQLPKDRFSAERLKGVDSTLKIQPAKLEDSAVYLCASSFTGFGTGQPTEAFFGQGTRLTVV.